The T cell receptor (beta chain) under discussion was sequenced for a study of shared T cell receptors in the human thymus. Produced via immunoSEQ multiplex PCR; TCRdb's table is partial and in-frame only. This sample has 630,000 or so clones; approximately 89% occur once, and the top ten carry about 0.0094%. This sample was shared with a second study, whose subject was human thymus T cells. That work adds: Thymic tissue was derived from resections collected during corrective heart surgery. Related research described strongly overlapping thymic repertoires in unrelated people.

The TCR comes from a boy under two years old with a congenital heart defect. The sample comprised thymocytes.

As DNA, the CDR3 is TGCGCCAGCAGCCAAGGGTCTTCGGGAATTTATGGCTACACCTTC. Its translation: CASSQGSSGIYGYTF. V and J are TRBV4-3 and TRBJ1-2; D is uncertain. The CDR3 covers 15 residues. V shed 1 base and J shed 5 bases, with 14 bases lying between them. Looked up from germline, CDR1 is LGHNA and CDR2 is YSLEER.